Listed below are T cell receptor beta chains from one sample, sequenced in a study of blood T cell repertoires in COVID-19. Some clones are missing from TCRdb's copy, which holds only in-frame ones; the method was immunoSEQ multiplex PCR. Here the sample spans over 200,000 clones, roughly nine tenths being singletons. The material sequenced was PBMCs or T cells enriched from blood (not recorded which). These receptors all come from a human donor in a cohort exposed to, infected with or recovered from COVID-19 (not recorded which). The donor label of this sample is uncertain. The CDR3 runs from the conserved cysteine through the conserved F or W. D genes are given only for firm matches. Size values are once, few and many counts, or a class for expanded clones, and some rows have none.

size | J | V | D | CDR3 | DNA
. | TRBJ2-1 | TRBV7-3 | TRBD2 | CASSSGLAGGGRIF | TGTGCCAGCAGCTCCGGACTAGCGGGGGGCGGACGTATCTTC
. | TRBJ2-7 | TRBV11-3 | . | CASSLKAGSSYEQYF | TGTGCCAGCAGCTTAAAGGCGGGGAGCTCCTACGAGCAGTACTTC
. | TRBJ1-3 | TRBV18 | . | CASSTTGNGNTIYF | TGTGCCAGCTCCACCACGGGGAACGGAAACACCATATATTTT
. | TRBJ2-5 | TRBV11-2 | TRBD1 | CASSTTRTGIGKETQYF | TGTGCCAGCAGCACCACCCGGACAGGGATTGGGAAAGAGACCCAGTACTTC
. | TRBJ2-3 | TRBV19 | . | CATETRGMGTDTQYF | TGTGCCACAGAAACCCGGGGGATGGGCACAGATACGCAGTATTTT
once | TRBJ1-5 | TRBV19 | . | CASSDTGPSNQPQHF | TGTGCCAGTAGCGACACAGGGCCTAGCAATCAGCCCCAGCATTTT
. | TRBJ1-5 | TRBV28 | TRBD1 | CASDRENQPQHF | TGTGCCAGCGACAGGGAAAATCAGCCCCAGCATTTT
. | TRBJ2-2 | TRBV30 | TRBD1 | CAWRTGGIGELFF | TGTGCCTGGCGGACAGGGGGCATCGGGGAGCTGTTTTTT
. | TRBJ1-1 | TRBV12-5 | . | CASGPPGMNTEAFF | TGTGCTAGTGGTCCCCCAGGGATGAACACTGAAGCTTTCTTT
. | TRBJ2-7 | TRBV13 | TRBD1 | CASSAPGQGSYEQYF | TGTGCCAGCAGCGCACCGGGACAGGGGTCCTACGAGCAGTACTTC
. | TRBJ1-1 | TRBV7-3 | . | CASSLTGRNTEAFF | TGTGCCAGCAGCTTAACGGGGCGGAACACTGAAGCTTTCTTT
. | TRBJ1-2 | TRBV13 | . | CASSLGGGQADGYTF | TGTGCCAGCAGCTTAGGGGGAGGGCAGGCGGATGGCTACACCTTC
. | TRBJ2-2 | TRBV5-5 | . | CASSFLSGGPNTGELFF | TGTGCCAGCAGCTTCCTATCAGGGGGGCCGAACACCGGGGAGCTGTTTTTT
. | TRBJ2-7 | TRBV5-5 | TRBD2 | CASSWGLAYEQYF | TGTGCCAGCAGCTGGGGACTAGCCTACGAGCAGTACTTC
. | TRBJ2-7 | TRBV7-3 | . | CASSPRVGPPYEQYF | TGTGCCAGCAGCCCGAGGGTGGGCCCTCCCTACGAGCAGTACTTC
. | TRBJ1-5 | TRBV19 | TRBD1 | CASSLPPGQGAVQPQHF | TGTGCCAGTAGTCTCCCTCCGGGACAGGGGGCGGTTCAGCCCCAGCATTTT
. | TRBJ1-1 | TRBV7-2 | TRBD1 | CASSLSGGDQGEAFF | TGTGCCAGCAGCTTATCAGGGGGCGATCAAGGTGAAGCTTTCTTT
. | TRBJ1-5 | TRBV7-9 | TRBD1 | CASSPGQGGPYDQPQHF | TGTGCCAGCAGCCCTGGACAGGGGGGTCCATACGATCAGCCCCAGCATTTT
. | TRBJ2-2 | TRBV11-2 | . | CASSLARRTGELFF | TGTGCCAGCAGCTTAGCCCGGAGAACCGGGGAGCTGTTTTTT
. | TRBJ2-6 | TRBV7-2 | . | CASSLRGTSGANVLTF | TGTGCCAGCAGCTTAAGGGGTACCTCTGGGGCCAACGTCCTGACTTTC
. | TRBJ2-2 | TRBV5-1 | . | CASSLFPRGAGELFF | TGCGCCAGCAGCTTGTTTCCCAGGGGTGCCGGGGAGCTGTTTTTT
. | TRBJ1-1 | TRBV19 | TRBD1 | CASSMGQVAIF | TGTGCCAGTAGTATGGGACAGGTCGCTATCTTT
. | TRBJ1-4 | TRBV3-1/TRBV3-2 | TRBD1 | CASSQGDRARGEKLFF | TGTGCCAGCAGCCAAGGGGACAGGGCTCGAGGTGAAAAACTGTTTTTT
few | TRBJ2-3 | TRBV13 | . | CASSLSAGAVRGTQYF | TGTGCCAGCAGCTTATCGGCAGGGGCCGTCCGTGGGACGCAGTATTTT
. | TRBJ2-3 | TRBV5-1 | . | CASSLYTGTDTQYF | TGCGCCAGCAGCTTGTACACGGGAACAGATACGCAGTATTTT
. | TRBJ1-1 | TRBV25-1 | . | CASSDQGGATEAFF | TGTGCCAGCAGTGACCAAGGCGGGGCAACTGAAGCTTTCTTT
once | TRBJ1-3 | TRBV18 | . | CASSPPPRDTIYF | TGTGCCAGCTCACCACCGCCCAGGGACACCATATATTTT
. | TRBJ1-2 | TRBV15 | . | CATSRTSPNYGYTF | TGTGCCACCAGCAGAACTTCTCCAAACTATGGCTACACCTTC
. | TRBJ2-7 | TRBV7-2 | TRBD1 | CASSLVTGGGYEQYF | TGTGCCAGCAGCTTAGTTACAGGGGGAGGCTACGAGCAGTACTTC
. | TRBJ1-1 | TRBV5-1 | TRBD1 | CASKDRTNTEAFF | TGCGCCAGCAAGGACAGGACGAACACTGAAGCTTTCTTT
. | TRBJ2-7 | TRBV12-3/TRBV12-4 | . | CASSYRDEQYF | TGTGCCAGCAGTTACAGGGACGAGCAGTACTTC
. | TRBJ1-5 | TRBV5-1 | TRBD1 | CASSLALRQGVNQPQHF | TGCGCCAGCAGCTTGGCCTTGAGACAGGGGGTCAATCAGCCCCAGCATTTT
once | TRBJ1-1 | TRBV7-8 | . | CASSLRPAGGNTEAFF | TGTGCCAGCAGCTTACGTCCAGCGGGGGGGAACACTGAAGCTTTCTTT
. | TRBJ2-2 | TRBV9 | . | CASSVRAGNTGELFF | TGTGCCAGCAGCGTTCGGGCGGGGAACACCGGGGAGCTGTTTTTT
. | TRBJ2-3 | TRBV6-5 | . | CASTGGPGVDTQYF | TGTGCCAGCACCGGGGGGCCCGGGGTAGATACGCAGTATTTT
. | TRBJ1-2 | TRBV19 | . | CASSIAPDSSYGYTF | TGTGCCAGTAGTATAGCTCCGGACAGTTCCTATGGCTACACCTTC
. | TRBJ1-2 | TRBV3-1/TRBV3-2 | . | CASSPRQDPLYGYTF | TGTGCCAGCAGCCCGCGACAGGACCCTCTGTATGGCTACACCTTC
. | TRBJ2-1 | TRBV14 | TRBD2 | CASSLLAGGWGEEQFF | TGTGCCAGCAGCCTCCTAGCGGGGGGCTGGGGGGAGGAGCAGTTCTTC
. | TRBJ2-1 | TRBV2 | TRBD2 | CASSEYLAGGLDEQFF | TGTGCCAGCAGTGAATATCTAGCGGGGGGGCTGGATGAGCAGTTCTTC
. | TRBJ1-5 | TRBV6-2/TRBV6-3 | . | CASTPRGQGGQPQHF | TGTGCCAGCACCCCCCGTGGGCAGGGAGGTCAGCCCCAGCATTTT
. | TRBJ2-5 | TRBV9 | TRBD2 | CASSVAKQRGVQETQYF | TGTGCCAGCAGCGTAGCTAAGCAGCGGGGGGTCCAAGAGACCCAGTACTTC
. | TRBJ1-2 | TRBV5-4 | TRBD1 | CASSLAAGQGGYGYTF | TGTGCCAGCAGCTTGGCCGCGGGACAGGGGGGATATGGCTACACCTTC
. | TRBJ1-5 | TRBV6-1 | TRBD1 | CASSETGTAYSNQPQHF | TGTGCCAGCAGTGAAACCGGGACAGCTTATAGCAATCAGCCCCAGCATTTT
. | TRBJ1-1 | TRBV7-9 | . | CASSLVGAEAFF | TGTGCCAGCAGCTTAGTAGGGGCAGAAGCTTTCTTT
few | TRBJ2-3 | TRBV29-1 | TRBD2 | CSALLGGAGDTQYF | TGCAGCGCACTGCTCGGGGGGGCCGGAGATACGCAGTATTTT
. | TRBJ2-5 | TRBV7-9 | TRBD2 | CASSFYPRGLEETQYF | TGTGCCAGCAGCTTCTATCCCCGGGGACTAGAGGAGACCCAGTACTTC
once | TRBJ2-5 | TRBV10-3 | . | CAISERGGETQYF | TGTGCCATCAGTGAGAGGGGGGGAGAGACCCAGTACTTC
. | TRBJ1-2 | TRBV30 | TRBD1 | CAWSRDRANYGYTF | TGTGCCTGGAGTCGGGACAGAGCTAACTATGGCTACACCTTC